This T cell receptor beta chain was recovered during a study of blood T cell repertoires in COVID-19. Whole-study context: Collection of acute and convalescent COVID-19 samples took place in the United States, Italy and Spain. T cells, B-cell-depleted T cells, or PBMCs supplied cDNA or gDNA.

Authors' methods: Using reference gene primer amplification, nucleated cell counts were estimated. Clones were sequenced by immunoSEQ multiplex PCR, and TCRdb holds only the in-frame ones, with some missing. That table gives V, J and clone size, and the DNA gave D and trimming. The sample shows fewer than 200,000 clones, more than 65% of them seen only once. The CDR3 spans 15 residues. Germline trimming cut 1 base from V and 4 bases from J; bases unmatched to any gene: 5. From germline, CDR1 is SGHTA and CDR2 FQGNSA. Enrollment of patients from Seattle took place during active infection, with longitudinal follow-up.

This chain connects TRBV7-2 to TRBJ1-2; TRBD1 matches 8 bases. The receptor's source is a woman aged 60-70 years with COVID-19, enrolled during active disease. The sample was peripheral blood. CDR3 nucleotides: TGTGCCAGCAGCTTAGTTGCAGGGGGCGGCTATGGCTACACCTTC. Its protein is CASSLVAGGGYGYTF.